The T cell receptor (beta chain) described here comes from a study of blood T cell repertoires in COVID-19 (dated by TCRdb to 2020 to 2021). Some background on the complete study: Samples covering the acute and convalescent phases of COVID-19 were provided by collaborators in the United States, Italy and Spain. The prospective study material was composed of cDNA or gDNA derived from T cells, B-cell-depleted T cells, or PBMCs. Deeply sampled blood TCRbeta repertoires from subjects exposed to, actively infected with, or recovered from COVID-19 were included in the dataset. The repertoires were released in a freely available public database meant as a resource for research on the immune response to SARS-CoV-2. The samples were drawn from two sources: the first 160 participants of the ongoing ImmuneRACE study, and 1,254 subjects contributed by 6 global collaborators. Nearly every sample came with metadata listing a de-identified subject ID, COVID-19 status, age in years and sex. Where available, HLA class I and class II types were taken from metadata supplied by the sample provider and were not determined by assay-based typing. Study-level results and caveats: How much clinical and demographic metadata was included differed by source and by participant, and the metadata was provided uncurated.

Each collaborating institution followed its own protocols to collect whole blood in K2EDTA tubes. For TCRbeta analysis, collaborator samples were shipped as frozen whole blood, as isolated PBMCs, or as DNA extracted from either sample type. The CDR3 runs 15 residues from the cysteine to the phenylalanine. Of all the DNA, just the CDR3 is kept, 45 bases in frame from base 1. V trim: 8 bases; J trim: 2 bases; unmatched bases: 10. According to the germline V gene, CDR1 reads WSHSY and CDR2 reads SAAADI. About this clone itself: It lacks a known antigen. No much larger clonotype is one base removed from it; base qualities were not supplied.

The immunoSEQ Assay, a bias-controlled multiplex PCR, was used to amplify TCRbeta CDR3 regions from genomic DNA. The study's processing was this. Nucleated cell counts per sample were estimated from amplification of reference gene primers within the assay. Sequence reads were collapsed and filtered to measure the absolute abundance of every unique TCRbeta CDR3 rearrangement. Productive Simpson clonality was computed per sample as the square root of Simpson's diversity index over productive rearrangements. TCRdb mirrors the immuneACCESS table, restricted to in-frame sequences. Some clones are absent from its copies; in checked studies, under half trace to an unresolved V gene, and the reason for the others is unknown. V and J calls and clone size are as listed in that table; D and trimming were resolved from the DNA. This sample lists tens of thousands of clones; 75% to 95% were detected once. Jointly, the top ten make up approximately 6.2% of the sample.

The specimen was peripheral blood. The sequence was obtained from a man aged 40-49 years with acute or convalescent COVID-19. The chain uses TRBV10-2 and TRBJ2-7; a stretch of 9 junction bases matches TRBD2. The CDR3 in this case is CASGMGGRAPYEQYF. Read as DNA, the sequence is TGCGCCAGCGGGATGGGCGGGAGGGCCCCCTACGAGCAGTACTTC.